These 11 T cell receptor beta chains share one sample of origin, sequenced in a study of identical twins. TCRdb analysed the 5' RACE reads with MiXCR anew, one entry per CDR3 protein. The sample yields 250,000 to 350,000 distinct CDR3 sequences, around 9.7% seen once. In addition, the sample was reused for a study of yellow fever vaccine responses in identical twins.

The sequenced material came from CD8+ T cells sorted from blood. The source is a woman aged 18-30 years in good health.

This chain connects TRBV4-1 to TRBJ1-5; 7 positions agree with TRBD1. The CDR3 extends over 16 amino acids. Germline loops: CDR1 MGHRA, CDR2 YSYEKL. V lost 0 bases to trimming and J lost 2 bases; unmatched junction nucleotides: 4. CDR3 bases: TGCGCCAGCAGCCAAGAGAGTACAGGGGGCAATCAGCCCCAGCATTTT. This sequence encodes CASSQESTGGNQPQHF.

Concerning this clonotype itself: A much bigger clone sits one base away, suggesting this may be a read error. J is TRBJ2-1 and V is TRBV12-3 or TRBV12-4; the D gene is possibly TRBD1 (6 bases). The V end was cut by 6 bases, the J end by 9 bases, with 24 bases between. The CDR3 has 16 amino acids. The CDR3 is CASRDEGHGALGEQFF. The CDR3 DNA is TGTGCCAGCAGGGACGAGGGACATGGGGCATTGGGTGAGCAGTTCTTC.

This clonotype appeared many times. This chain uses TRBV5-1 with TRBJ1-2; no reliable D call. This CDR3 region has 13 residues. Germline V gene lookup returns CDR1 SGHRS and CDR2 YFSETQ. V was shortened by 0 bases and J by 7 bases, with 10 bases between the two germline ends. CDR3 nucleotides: TGCGCCAGCAGCTTGGAGGGAGGAGCTGGCTACACCTTC. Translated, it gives CASSLEGGAGYTF.

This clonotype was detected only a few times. The chain's CDR3 is CASSLDRIGYTF. The CDR3 region has the DNA TGTGCCAGCAGCTTAGATCGTATTGGCTACACCTTC. The chain recombines TRBV11-2 with TRBJ1-2; D gene unclear. V was shortened by 0 bases and J by 7 bases, with 6 bases between the two germline ends. The CDR3 totals 12 residues. The V gene's germline CDR1 is SGHAT and CDR2 FQNNGV.

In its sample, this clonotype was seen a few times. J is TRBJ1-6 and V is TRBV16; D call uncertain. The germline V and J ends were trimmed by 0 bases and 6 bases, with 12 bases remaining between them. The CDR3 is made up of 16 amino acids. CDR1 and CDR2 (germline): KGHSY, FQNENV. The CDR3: CASSQSPGRTNSPLHF. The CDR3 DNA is TGTGCCAGCAGCCAATCCCCTGGACGGACTAATTCACCCCTCCACTTT.

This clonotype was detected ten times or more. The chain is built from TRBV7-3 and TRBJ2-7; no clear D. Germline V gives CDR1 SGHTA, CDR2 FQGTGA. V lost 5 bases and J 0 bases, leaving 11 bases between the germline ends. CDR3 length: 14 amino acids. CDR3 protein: CASSPDMLSYEQYF. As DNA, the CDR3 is TGTGCCAGCAGCCCCGACATGCTCTCCTACGAGCAGTACTTC.

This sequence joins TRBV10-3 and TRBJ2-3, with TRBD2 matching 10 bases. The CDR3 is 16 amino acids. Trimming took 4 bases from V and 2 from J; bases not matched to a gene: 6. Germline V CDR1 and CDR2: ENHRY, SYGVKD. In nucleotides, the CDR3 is TGTGCCATCAGTGCCGGACTAGCGGATAACACAGATACGCAGTATTTT. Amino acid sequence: CAISAGLADNTDTQYF.

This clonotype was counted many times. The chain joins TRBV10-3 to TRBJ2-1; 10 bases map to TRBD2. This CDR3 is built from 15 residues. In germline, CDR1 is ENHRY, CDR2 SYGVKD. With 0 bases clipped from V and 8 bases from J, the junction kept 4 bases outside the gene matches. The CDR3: CAISESASGSDEQFF. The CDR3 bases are TGTGCCATCAGTGAGTCTGCTAGCGGGAGTGATGAGCAGTTCTTC.

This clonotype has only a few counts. CDR3 in amino acids: CASSLTENYEQYF. Written as DNA, the CDR3 is TGTGCCAGCAGCTTGACAGAAAACTACGAGCAGTACTTC. The chain links TRBV6-2 or TRBV6-3 to TRBJ2-7; D is possibly TRBD1 (5 bases). CDR3 length: 13 amino acids. Germline CDR1 is MNHEY and CDR2 is SVGEGT. The germline V and J ends were trimmed by 6 bases and 3 bases, with 12 bases remaining between them.

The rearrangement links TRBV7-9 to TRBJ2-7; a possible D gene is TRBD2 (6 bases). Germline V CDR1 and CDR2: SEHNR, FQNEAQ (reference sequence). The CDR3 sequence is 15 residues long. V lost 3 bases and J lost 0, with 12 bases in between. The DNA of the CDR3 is TGTGCCAGCAGCTTCGCGGGACCCGGCTCCTACGAGCAGTACTTC. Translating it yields CASSFAGPGSYEQYF.

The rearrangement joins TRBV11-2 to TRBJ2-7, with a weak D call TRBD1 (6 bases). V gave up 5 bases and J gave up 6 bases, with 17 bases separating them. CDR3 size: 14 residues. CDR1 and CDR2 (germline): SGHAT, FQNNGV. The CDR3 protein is CASSAPLQGSEQYF. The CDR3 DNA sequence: TGTGCCAGCAGCGCCCCCCTCCAGGGGAGCGAGCAGTACTTC.